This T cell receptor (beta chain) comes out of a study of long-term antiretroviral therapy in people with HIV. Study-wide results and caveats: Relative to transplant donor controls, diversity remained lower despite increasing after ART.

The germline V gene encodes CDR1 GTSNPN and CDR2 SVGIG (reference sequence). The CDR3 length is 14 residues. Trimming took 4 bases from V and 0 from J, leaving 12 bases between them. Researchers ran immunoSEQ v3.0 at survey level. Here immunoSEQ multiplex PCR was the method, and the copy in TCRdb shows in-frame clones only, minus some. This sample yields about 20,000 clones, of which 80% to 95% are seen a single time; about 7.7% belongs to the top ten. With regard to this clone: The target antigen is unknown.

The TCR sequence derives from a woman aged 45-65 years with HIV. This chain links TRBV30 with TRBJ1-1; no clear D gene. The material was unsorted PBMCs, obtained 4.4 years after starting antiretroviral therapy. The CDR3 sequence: CAWIRADLNTEAFF. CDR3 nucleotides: TGTGCCTGGATACGGGCCGACCTGAACACTGAAGCTTTCTTT.